The next 22 T cell receptor beta chains were all read from a single sample in a study of blood T cell repertoires in COVID-19. Sequenced by immunoSEQ multiplex PCR; TCRdb stores in-frame clones only, minus some. The sample has approximately 260,000 clones, roughly 84% seen once. The sample was peripheral blood. The receptors were gathered from a woman in her thirties or forties who had recovered from COVID-19.

This clone was recorded once. The chain joins TRBV4-3 to TRBJ1-1; possibly TRBD1 for D (6 bases). Between the trimmed V and J ends, which lost 0 bases and 2 bases, there was a span of 13 bases. This CDR3 is built from 16 residues. Germline values: CDR1 LGHNA, CDR2 YSLEER. The CDR3 loop reads CASSQDHRAYNTEAFF. Written as DNA, the CDR3 is TGCGCCAGCAGCCAAGACCACAGGGCTTATAACACTGAAGCTTTCTTT.

This sequence joins TRBV5-1 and TRBJ2-3; D is undetermined. Germline V gene data show CDR1 as SGHRS and CDR2 as YFSETQ. Trimming cost V 2 bases and J 5 bases, with 9 bases left between them. The CDR3 contains 13 residues. DNA for the CDR3: TGCGCCAGCAGCTTTGGGCCCAGAGATACGCAGTATTTT. Its translation is CASSFGPRDTQYF.

The V call is TRBV12-3 or TRBV12-4, the J call TRBJ2-1; 7 nucleotides match TRBD1. The V and J ends lost 6 bases and 10 bases, in that order; junction bases with no gene match: 6. The CDR3 runs 12 residues. For the CDR3, the DNA is TGTGCCAGCAGAGAGACAGGGTTGGAGCAGTTCTTC. It yields the protein CASRETGLEQFF.

This clone was seen only once. This CDR3 reads CASSLRGYEQFF. CDR3 sequence (DNA): TGTGCCAGCAGCTTAAGAGGCTATGAGCAGTTCTTC. The chain links TRBV7-2 to TRBJ2-1; D is uncertain. Trimming took off 2 bases at V and 8 bases at J, with 7 bases between the two ends. The CDR3 loop spans 12 amino acids. Per germline, CDR1 SGHTA and CDR2 FQGNSA.

This chain uses TRBV5-6 with TRBJ1-6; no firm D call. Germline values: CDR1 SGHDT, CDR2 YYEEEE. The V and J ends lost 5 bases and 6 bases respectively, with 9 bases between them. This CDR3 is built from 13 residues. The CDR3 loop reads CASSRTANSPLHF. The CDR3 DNA sequence: TGTGCCAGCAGTCGTACAGCTAATTCACCCCTCCACTTT. The full variable domain, rest sourced from reference TRBV5-6 and TRBJ1-6, is DAGVTQSPTHLIKTRGQQVTLRCSPKSGHDTVSWYQQALGQGPQFIFQYYEEEERQRGNFPDRFSGHQFPNYSSELNVNALLLGDSALYLCASSRTANSPLHFGNGTRLTVT.

At least ten counts were recorded for this clone. The chain has TRBV4-1 and TRBJ2-7; D unresolved. The germline CDR1 and CDR2 sequences are MGHRA and YSYEKL. The CDR3 is made up of 14 amino acids. Trimming pared 2 bases from V and 0 bases from J, leaving 8 bases between. The CDR3 loop is CASSQTVTSYEQYF. CDR3 DNA: TGCGCCAGCAGCCAAACGGTAACCTCCTACGAGCAGTACTTC.

The chain employs TRBV5-6 and TRBJ2-2, with D perhaps TRBD2 (6 bases). Deletions cut 0 bases from V and 9 bases from J, with 18 bases between. Germline assignment: CDR1 SGHDT and CDR2 YYEEEE. The CDR3 is made up of 16 amino acids. As DNA, the CDR3 is TGTGCCAGCAGCTTGGAACCGGGAGCTATACTAAGGGAGCTGTTTTTT. Its protein product is CASSLEPGAILRELFF.

The chain couples TRBV10-3 to TRBJ2-7, with D possibly TRBD1 on 6 matching bases. Trimming pared 8 bases from V and 0 bases from J, leaving 8 bases between. The V gene's germline CDR1 is ENHRY and CDR2 SYGVKD. CDR3 length: 12 amino acids. The CDR3 here is CAISGDSYEQYF. The CDR3 region has the DNA TGTGCCATCTCAGGGGACTCCTACGAGCAGTACTTC.

The CDR3 is CASSRGRTSGSIDEQYF. For the CDR3, the DNA is TGTGCCAGCAGCCGCGGCCGGACTAGCGGGAGTATCGACGAGCAGTACTTC. V gene TRBV27 combines with J gene TRBJ2-7; 13 nucleotides match TRBD2. The germline V gene has CDR1 MNHEY and CDR2 SMNVEV (reference sequence). The CDR3 runs to 17 residues. Germline trimming cut 6 bases from V and 5 bases from J; bases unmatched to any gene: 13.

The V and J genes are TRBV9 and TRBJ2-3; 14 bases map to TRBD2. After removal of 4 bases from V and 3 bases from J, the junction contained 7 bases not matched to a gene. The germline CDR1 and CDR2 sequences are SGDLS and YYNGEE. The CDR3 spans 17 residues. The chain's CDR3 is CASSFGLAGGGTDTQYF. In DNA form, the CDR3 reads TGTGCCAGCAGCTTCGGACTAGCGGGAGGTGGAACAGATACGCAGTATTTT.

This clone was counted once. The V gene is TRBV5-4, the J gene TRBJ1-5; D is ambiguous. V gave up 2 bases and J gave up 4 bases, with 10 bases separating them. CDR3 length: 14 amino acids. Germline lookup yields CDR1 SGHNT and CDR2 YYREEE (reference sequence). CDR3 loop: CASSLGGANQPQHF. The CDR3 region has the DNA TGTGCCAGCAGCTTAGGAGGAGCGAATCAGCCCCAGCATTTT. Full variable domain (rest looked up from reference TRBV5-4 and TRBJ1-5): ETGVTQSPTHLIKTRGQQVTLRCSSQSGHNTVSWYQQALGQGPQFIFQYYREEENGRGNFPPRFSGLQFPNYSSELNVNALELDDSALYLCASSLGGANQPQHFGDGTRLSIL.

This clone has a handful of counts. This chain joins TRBV5-6 and TRBJ1-3; possibly TRBD1 for D (6 bases). Germline assignment: CDR1 SGHDT and CDR2 YYEEEE. V lost 0 bases to trimming and J lost 0 bases, with 16 bases between them. CDR3 length equals 18 residues. DNA of the CDR3: TGTGCCAGCAGCTTGGCCGATATGGGACAAAGCTCTGGAAACACCATATATTTT. Encoded protein: CASSLADMGQSSGNTIYF.

V usage is TRBV30 and J usage is TRBJ2-1, with TRBD1 matching 8 bases. Looked up from germline, CDR1 is GTSNPN and CDR2 is SVGIG (reference sequence). The V gene end was trimmed by 5 bases and the J gene end by 6 bases; junction bases not matched to a gene: 12. CDR3 length equals 15 residues. The CDR3 reads CAWGDQTGDFNEQFF. The CDR3 DNA is TGTGCCTGGGGGGACCAGACAGGGGACTTCAATGAGCAGTTCTTC. The full variable domain, completed using reference TRBV30 and TRBJ2-1, is SQTIHQWPATLVQPVGSPLSLECTVEGTSNPNLYWYRQAAGRGLQLLFYSVGIGQISSEVPQNLSASRPQDRQFILSSKKLLLSDSGFYLCAWGDQTGDFNEQFFGPGTRLTVL.

Only one count was recorded for this clone. The rearrangement links TRBV6-5 to TRBJ2-5; 10 nucleotides match TRBD1. This CDR3 contains 15 residues. With V trimmed by 6 bases and J by 2 bases, 6 bases remained unmatched. The germline gives CDR1 MNHEY, CDR2 SVGAGI. DNA of the CDR3: TGTGCCAGCAGCCTGGACAGGGGGGGACAAGAGACCCAGTACTTC. It translates to CASSLDRGGQETQYF.

This clone was recorded only once. The chain links TRBV7-9 to TRBJ1-4; D is ambiguous. The CDR3 sequence is 15 residues long. Per germline, CDR1 SEHNR and CDR2 FQNEAQ (reference sequence). Trimming shortened V by 3 bases and J by 7 bases, and 15 bases separated the two germline ends. CDR3 protein: CASSLGGSWGEKLFF. In DNA, the CDR3 is TGTGCCAGCAGCTTGGGCGGGAGTTGGGGTGAAAAACTGTTTTTT.

The chain joins TRBV6-1 to TRBJ2-1, with D perhaps matching TRBD1 (7 bases). This CDR3 comprises 22 residues. V was shortened by 2 bases and J by 5 bases, with 34 bases between the two germline ends. Germline CDR1 and CDR2: MNHNS and SASEGT. The CDR3 protein is CASSEPDWAGGLYTQTDNEQFF. CDR3 DNA sequence: TGTGCCAGCAGTGAACCCGACTGGGCAGGGGGGCTGTATACGCAAACCGACAATGAGCAGTTCTTC.

The genes are TRBV19 and TRBJ2-5; 9 bases fit TRBD1. Germline V gene data show CDR1 as LNHDA and CDR2 as SQIVND (reference sequence). Trimming at V came to 6 bases and at J to 3 bases, leaving 8 bases not matched to a gene. The CDR3 consists of 15 residues. Here the CDR3 DNA reads TGTGCCAGTAGGTCTCAGGGACAGGGAGAAGAGACCCAGTACTTC. This translates into CASRSQGQGEETQYF.

The chain links TRBV28 to TRBJ1-6; TRBD1 matches 7 bases. With V trimmed by 5 bases and J by 3 bases, 10 bases remained unmatched. Germline values: CDR1 MDHEN, CDR2 SYDVKM. The CDR3 consists of 17 residues. CDR3 region: CASSVRQGILYNSPLHF. The DNA of the CDR3 is TGTGCCAGCAGTGTCAGACAGGGAATTCTCTATAATTCACCCCTCCACTTT.

The chain carries TRBV7-2 and TRBJ2-2; TRBD1 might be the D (6 bases). CDR3 length equals 14 residues. The germline V gene encodes CDR1 SGHTA and CDR2 FQGNSA. Trimming stripped 6 bases from V and 2 bases from J, with 10 bases between. The CDR3 nucleotides are TGTGCCAGCAGACTGGACAGTAACACCGGGGAGCTGTTTTTT. This translates into CASRLDSNTGELFF.

The chain recombines TRBV4-3 with TRBJ2-7, with 14 bases that match TRBD2. Germline V lookup: CDR1 LGHNA, CDR2 YSLEER. CDR3 size: 19 residues. The J segment lost 5 bases and the V segment lost 0 bases, leaving 12 bases of the junction unmatched. CDR3 bases: TGCGCCAGCAGCCAAGAAGGGACTAGCGGGAGAGTATATAAGAACGAGCAGTACTTC. Protein: CASSQEGTSGRVYKNEQYF.

This chain's CDR3 is CASSFLSQETQYF. The CDR3 region has the DNA TGTGCCAGCAGCTTCCTGTCTCAAGAGACCCAGTACTTC. This chain connects TRBV5-6 to TRBJ2-5; D unclear. Trimming removed 2 bases at V and 2 bases at J, with 7 bases between. The CDR3 has 13 amino acids. Looked up from germline, CDR1 is SGHDT and CDR2 is YYEEEE. Based on the CDR3 plus reference TRBV5-6 and TRBJ2-5, the full variable domain is DAGVTQSPTHLIKTRGQQVTLRCSPKSGHDTVSWYQQALGQGPQFIFQYYEEEERQRGNFPDRFSGHQFPNYSSELNVNALLLGDSALYLCASSFLSQETQYFGPGTRLLVL.

This clone came up once. The V call is TRBV7-2, the J call TRBJ1-3; 7 positions match TRBD1. Germline CDR1 reads SGHTA; CDR2 reads FQGNSA. Germline trimming cut 5 bases from V and 0 bases from J; bases unmatched to any gene: 10. This CDR3 is 17 amino acids long. In DNA form, the CDR3 reads TGTGCCAGCAGCCTTACGGACAGGTCGTTCTCTGGAAACACCATATATTTT. Its protein product is CASSLTDRSFSGNTIYF.